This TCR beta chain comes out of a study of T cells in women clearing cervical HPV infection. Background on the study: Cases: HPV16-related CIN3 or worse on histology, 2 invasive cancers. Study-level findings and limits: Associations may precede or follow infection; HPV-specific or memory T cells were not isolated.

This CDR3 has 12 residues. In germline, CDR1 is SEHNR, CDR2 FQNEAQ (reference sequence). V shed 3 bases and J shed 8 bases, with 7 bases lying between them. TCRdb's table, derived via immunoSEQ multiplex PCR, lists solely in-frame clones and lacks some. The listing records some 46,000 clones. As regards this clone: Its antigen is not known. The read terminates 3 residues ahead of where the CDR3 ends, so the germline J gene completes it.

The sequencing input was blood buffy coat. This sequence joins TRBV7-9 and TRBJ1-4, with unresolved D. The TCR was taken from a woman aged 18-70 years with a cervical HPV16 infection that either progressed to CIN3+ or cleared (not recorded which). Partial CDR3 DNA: TGTGCCAGCAGCTTTTCTCCCGAAAAA. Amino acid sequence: CASSFSPEK. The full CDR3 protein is CASSFSPEKLFF.